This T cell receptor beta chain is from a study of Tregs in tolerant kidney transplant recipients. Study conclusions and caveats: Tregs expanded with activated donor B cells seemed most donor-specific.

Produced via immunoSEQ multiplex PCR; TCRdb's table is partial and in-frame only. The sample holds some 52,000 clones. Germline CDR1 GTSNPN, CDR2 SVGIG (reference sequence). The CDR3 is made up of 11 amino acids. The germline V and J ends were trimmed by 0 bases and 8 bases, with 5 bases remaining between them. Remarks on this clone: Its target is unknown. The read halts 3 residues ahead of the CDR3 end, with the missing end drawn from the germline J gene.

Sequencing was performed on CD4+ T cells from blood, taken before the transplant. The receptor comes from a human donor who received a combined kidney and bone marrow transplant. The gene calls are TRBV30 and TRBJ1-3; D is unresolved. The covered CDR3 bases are TGTGCCTGGAGTGTATCGGACACC. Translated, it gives CAWSVSDT. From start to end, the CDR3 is CAWSVSDTIYF.